This entry concerns a single T cell receptor (beta chain). Its antigen has not been determined. No much larger clonotype is one base removed from it; base qualities were not supplied. These data belong to a study of cytomegalovirus exposure and HLA in healthy donors (dated by TCRdb to about 2017). About the study as a whole: The roughly 700 repertoires of the first cohort and the 95 to 150 validation repertoires were produced on the same platform, according to a later analysis. High-throughput TCR immunosequencing, statistical association of individual TCRs with disease status, and machine learning were combined to predict cytomegalovirus infection status. The aim of the study was to test whether cataloging public T cell receptors could identify signatures of past pathogen exposure. Along with the approximately 600-subject first cohort, a separate validation cohort of over a hundred different subjects was used.

The library was obtained by the immunoSEQ multiplex PCR assay. The paper's processing steps were these. To diagnose cytomegalovirus status from the catalog of TCR beta chain sequences, a statistical classification framework was built. TCRdb mirrors the immuneACCESS table, restricted to in-frame sequences. Some clones are absent from its copies; in checked studies, under half trace to an unresolved V gene, and the reason for the others is unknown. The V and J calls and clone size come from that table; D and trimming were worked out from the DNA. In this sample the table shows about 190,000 clones, approximately 84% of which occur a single time. The ten largest clonotypes hold around 7% of the sample. The germline V gene supplies CDR1 LGHNA and CDR2 YSLEER. V lost 5 bases and J lost 3 bases; the stretch between them is 10 bases long. Including cysteine and phenylalanine, the CDR3 has 13 amino acids. The only DNA kept is the CDR3, 39 bases in frame from the first base.

The research as a whole found: Across donors, most TCR sequences were observed very rarely, whereas some public TCRs were present in many individuals. A later analysis found that TCRs clustered in the first cohort also tended to co-occur in the 110 or so validation repertoires, with 94% of cluster scores above 0. A total of some 180 TCR beta chains were listed by the study as associated with cytomegalovirus. The validation cohort had no HLA typing available for a later analysis, so co-occurrence within that cohort was assessed over all 120 or so repertoires. In vitro tests confirmed that a few of the cytomegalovirus-associated TCR beta chains recognize cytomegalovirus antigens. According to the authors, the approach could potentially be generalized to other disease states and immunological phenotypes. The classifier was reported to diagnose cytomegalovirus status with high specificity and sensitivity in both the original cohort and the validation cohort.

Separate from the roughly 700-subject first cohort, the validation cohort of roughly 120 subjects was the group to which the donors belonged. The rearrangement combines TRBV4-3 with TRBJ1-1, and the D gene may be TRBD1, 5 bases matching. This TCR was recovered from a man between 18 and 29 years old in good health and CMV-seropositive. Source material: PBMCs. For the CDR3, the sequence is CASSSRDYTEAFF. The DNA sequence is given as TGCGCCAGCAGCTCCCGGGACTACACTGAAGCTTTCTTT.